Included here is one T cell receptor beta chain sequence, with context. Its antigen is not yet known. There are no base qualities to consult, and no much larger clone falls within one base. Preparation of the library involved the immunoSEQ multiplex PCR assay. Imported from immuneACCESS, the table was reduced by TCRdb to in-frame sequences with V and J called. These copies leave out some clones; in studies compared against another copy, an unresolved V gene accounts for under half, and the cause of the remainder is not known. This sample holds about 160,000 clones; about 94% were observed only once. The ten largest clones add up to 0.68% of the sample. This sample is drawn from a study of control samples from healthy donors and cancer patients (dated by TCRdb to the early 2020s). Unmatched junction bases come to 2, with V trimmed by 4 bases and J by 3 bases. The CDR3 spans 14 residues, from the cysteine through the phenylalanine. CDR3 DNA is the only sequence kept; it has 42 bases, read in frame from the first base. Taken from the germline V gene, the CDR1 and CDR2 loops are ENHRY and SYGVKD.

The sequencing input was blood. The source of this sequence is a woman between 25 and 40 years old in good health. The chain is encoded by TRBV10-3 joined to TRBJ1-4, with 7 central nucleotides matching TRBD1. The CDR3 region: CAISGQGSNEKLFF. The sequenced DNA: TGTGCCATCAGTGGACAGGGCTCTAATGAAAAACTGTTTTTT.